Included here is one TCR beta chain sequence, with context. These data originate in a study of technical replicates of blood from several donors. V lost 2 bases and J lost 5, with 14 bases in between. The CDR3 contains 14 residues. Germline CDR1 is SGHNT and CDR2 is YYREEE (reference sequence). Clones were read by immunoSEQ multiplex PCR, and TCRdb kept only the in-frame ones, dropping some. The sample yields roughly 48,000 clones, about 93% seen once. The TCR sequence derives from a human donor in good health. Some clones in this sample may be carry-over from other donors' samples. Sample: PBMCs. The genes are TRBV5-4 and TRBJ2-7; D is perhaps TRBD1 (6 bases). The CDR3 spells CASSFTLQGHEQYF. The CDR3 DNA reads TGTGCCAGCAGCTTTACCCTACAGGGCCACGAGCAGTACTTC. Supplemented by reference TRBV5-4 and TRBJ2-7, the full variable domain reads ETGVTQSPTHLIKTRGQQVTLRCSSQSGHNTVSWYQQALGQGPQFIFQYYREEENGRGNFPPRFSGLQFPNYSSELNVNALELDDSALYLCASSFTLQGHEQYFGPGTRLTVT.